Here is one T cell receptor (beta chain) with its context. Its antigen is unknown. Allogeneic regulatory or mature dendritic cells were co-cultured for roughly five days with CFSE-labeled sorted T cells at 1:10. Memory T cells were CD45RO+, naive were CD45RA+, sorted by FACS. The CDR3 extends over 14 amino acids. Trimming cost V 7 bases and J 0 bases, with 13 bases left between them. Germline V gives CDR1 ENHRY, CDR2 SYGVKD. Repertoires were generated with immunoSEQ multiplex PCR, while TCRdb's copy carries only in-frame clones and drops some. Of 15,000 to 20,000 clones listed, 65% to 80% were seen once; the top ten hold about 3%. The source of the sample is a study of regulatory dendritic cells for organ transplantation. Study-wide context: Regulatory dendritic cells were monocyte-derived, receiving vitamin D3 on days 0 and 4 and IL-10 on day 4.

The receptor was isolated from a human donor in good health. The chain employs TRBV10-3 and TRBJ2-7, with D unclear. The sequenced sample consisted of memory CD4+ T cells from blood cultured with regulatory dendritic cells. Specified subset: CD45RO+ memory T cells. CDR3 nucleotide sequence: TGTGCCATCATGAGTACTCAAAGCTCCTACGAGCAGTACTTC. This codes for CAIMSTQSSYEQYF.